These 18 T cell receptor beta chains originate from one sample sequenced in a study of T cells after yellow fever vaccination. One entry per CDR3 protein results from TCRdb running MiXCR on the 5' RACE reads. The data contain about 630,000 distinct CDR3 sequences, around 12% of them singletons. The source material was PBMCs, sampled on the day of the yellow fever booster vaccination. These receptors were taken from a man aged 25 to 40 who received the YFV17D yellow fever vaccine.

This clonotype turned up a few times. This rearrangement joins TRBV7-8 to TRBJ1-5; D may be TRBD1 (5 bases). The germline V and J ends were trimmed by 1 base and 3 bases, with 13 bases remaining between them. CDR1 is SGHVS and CDR2 is FQNEAQ in the germline V gene. CDR3 length: 16 residues. CDR3 coding DNA: TGTGCCAGCAGCTTAGAGGCGGGGGTTATCAATCAGCCCCAGCATTTT. Protein sequence: CASSLEAGVINQPQHF.

CDR3 DNA sequence: TGTGCCAGCCTAGCTTCGGTTGAGCAGTTCTTC. Amino acid sequence: CASLASVEQFF. The chain has TRBV5-5 and TRBJ2-1; a possible D gene is TRBD2 (5 bases). Germline V lookup: CDR1 SGHKS, CDR2 YYEKEE (reference sequence). The V end was cut by 7 bases, the J end by 9 bases, with 11 bases between. The length of the CDR3 is 11 residues.

This clonotype has a handful of counts. Germline and junction disagree at one end, which may indicate a read error. This chain joins TRBV12-3 or TRBV12-4 and TRBJ2-4, with TRBD1 identical over 9 bases. The CDR3 length is 17 residues. In DNA, the CDR3 is TGTGCCACCAGTATGACACCGGGACAGGGTGCCCGGGGCATTCAGTACTTC. Protein: CATSMTPGQGARGIQYF.

This clonotype was counted between two and nine times. This chain uses TRBV7-2 with TRBJ2-7; no firm D call. CDR1 is SGHTA, CDR2 FQGNSA, per germline. The CDR3 sequence is 13 residues long. With 8 bases removed from V and 0 bases from J, the gap between germline ends came to 11 bases. The CDR3 loop reads CASSSASSYEQYF. As DNA, the CDR3 is TGTGCCAGCTCATCGGCAAGCTCCTACGAGCAGTACTTC. Full variable domain (rest looked up from reference TRBV7-2 and TRBJ2-7): GAGVSQSPSNKVTEKGKDVELRCDPISGHTALYWYRQSLGQGLEFLIYFQGNSAPDKSGLPSDRFSAERTGGSVSTLTIQRTQQEDSAVYLCASSSASSYEQYFGPGTRLTVT.

In its sample, this clonotype was seen a few times. The V call is TRBV4-2, the J call TRBJ2-1, with 8 bases fitting TRBD2. V lost 0 bases to trimming and J lost 15 bases; unmatched junction nucleotides: 7. The CDR3 has 13 amino acids. The V gene's germline CDR1 is LGHNA and CDR2 YNFKEQ. The CDR3 coding sequence is TGTGCCAGCAGCCAAGATCGGGGGGGACGGGGGTTCTTC. As protein: CASSQDRGGRGFF.

The chain links TRBV6-2 or TRBV6-3 to TRBJ1-5; D is possibly TRBD1 (6 bases). The V gene's germline CDR1 is MNHEY and CDR2 SVGEGT. Trimming took 8 bases from V and 8 from J, leaving 10 bases between them. CDR3 length: 11 residues. The CDR3 loop is CASGQSKPQHF. In DNA form, the CDR3 reads TGTGCCAGCGGACAGTCTAAGCCCCAGCATTTT.

This clonotype was seen more than once but under ten times. The rearrangement links TRBV21-1 to TRBJ2-2; the table's D call, TRBD2, has no DNA check behind it. TRBV21-1 is a pseudogene locus. The CDR3 runs to 18 residues. The CDR3 DNA follows: TGTGCCAGCAGCAAACACATAGCGGGAGGGGCGAACACCGGGGAGCTGTTTTTT. It translates to CASSKHIAGGANTGELFF.

V gene TRBV10-3 combines with J gene TRBJ2-7; TRBD2 matches 11 bases. V lost 3 bases and J lost 4; bases outside the gene matches: 5. The CDR3 length is 15 residues. Germline CDR1 reads ENHRY; CDR2 reads SYGVKD. This chain's CDR3 is CAISDGSGRAYEQYF. The CDR3 DNA sequence: TGTGCCATCAGTGATGGTAGCGGGAGGGCGTACGAGCAGTACTTC.

This clonotype was counted a few times. V is TRBV6-1 and J is TRBJ2-7; 10 bases align to TRBD2. The CDR3 is made up of 14 amino acids. Germline V CDR1 and CDR2: MNHNS, SASEGT. The ends lost 10 bases at V and 6 bases at J; junction bases unmatched: 12. CDR3 DNA sequence: TGTGCCACCCGGACTAGCGGCCGTCCGGGCGAGCAGTACTTC. Encoded protein: CATRTSGRPGEQYF.

Only a few counts were recorded for this clonotype. This chain joins TRBV28 and TRBJ2-1; 10 bases fit TRBD2. Per germline, CDR1 MDHEN and CDR2 SYDVKM. CDR3 size: 16 residues. Unmatched junction bases numbered 8, after V lost 6 bases and J lost 3 bases. CDR3 residues: CASSPRTSGYYNEQFF. The CDR3 coding sequence is TGTGCCAGCAGCCCTAGGACTAGCGGCTACTACAATGAGCAGTTCTTC.

This clonotype turned up a few times. The V and J genes are TRBV20-1 and TRBJ1-1; D may be TRBD1 (6 bases). With 1 base removed from V and 6 bases from J, the gap between germline ends came to 12 bases. In germline, CDR1 is DFQATT, CDR2 SNEGSKA (reference sequence). The CDR3 extends over 13 amino acids. The CDR3 DNA sequence: TGCAGTGCTAGAGCTACGACAGGCTCTGAAGCTTTCTTT. Its protein is CSARATTGSEAFF.

This clonotype has a handful of counts. The CDR3 sequence: CASTPRWDGAYGYTF. In nucleotides, the CDR3 is TGTGCCAGCACCCCAAGGTGGGACGGTGCCTATGGCTACACCTTC. The V and J genes are TRBV6-1 and TRBJ1-2, with D perhaps TRBD1 (5 bases). Germline CDR1 is MNHNS and CDR2 is SASEGT. V was shortened by 7 bases and J by 4 bases, with 19 bases between the two germline ends. The CDR3 extends over 15 amino acids.

CDR3: CASSISSGQGIYEQYF. The CDR3 DNA follows: TGTGCCAGTAGTATATCGTCGGGACAGGGAATCTACGAGCAGTACTTC. The rearrangement uses TRBV19 and TRBJ2-7; 9 positions agree with TRBD1. Germline CDR1 is LNHDA and CDR2 is SQIVND (reference sequence). With 2 bases clipped from V and 3 bases from J, the junction kept 8 bases outside the gene matches. The CDR3 consists of 16 residues.

This clonotype was found a few times. The chain has TRBV5-5 and TRBJ1-2; D is possibly TRBD1 (5 bases). V shed 1 base and J shed 3 bases, with 7 bases lying between them. Per the germline V gene, CDR1 is SGHKS and CDR2 is YYEKEE (reference sequence). The CDR3 extends over 13 amino acids. CDR3 nucleotide sequence: TGTGCCAGCAGCTTGTTGACAGACTATGGCTACACCTTC. Its protein is CASSLLTDYGYTF.

The table lists this clonotype with many counts. V usage is TRBV4-3 and J usage is TRBJ2-2; TRBD2 matches at 7 bases. The germline V gene encodes CDR1 LGHNA and CDR2 YSLEER. The CDR3 has 18 residues. Trimming took 4 bases from V and 6 from J; bases not matched to a gene: 17. CDR3: CASSPGLGVMRKAGELFF. The CDR3 bases are TGCGCCAGCAGCCCCGGACTAGGGGTGATGAGGAAGGCCGGGGAGCTGTTTTTT.

This clonotype was seen a few times. The chain recombines TRBV6-5 with TRBJ2-2, with 11 bases fitting TRBD2. Germline CDR1 and CDR2: MNHEY and SVGAGI. The CDR3 consists of 18 residues. V was pared by 4 bases and J by 4 bases, with 11 bases of the junction left unmatched. For the CDR3, the DNA is TGTGCCAGCAGTTTCCGGACTAGCGGGCTCCAAGCCACCGGGGAGCTGTTTTTT. It yields the protein CASSFRTSGLQATGELFF.

The chain carries TRBV11-2 and TRBJ2-5; D uncertain. V was cut by 1 base and J by 2 bases, with 11 bases left in between. The CDR3 loop spans 15 amino acids. Germline CDR1 SGHAT, CDR2 FQNNGV. The CDR3 DNA reads as TGTGCCAGCAGCTTAGTCTACAGTTATCAAGAGACCCAGTACTTC. Its protein is CASSLVYSYQETQYF.

J is TRBJ2-7 and V is TRBV20-1, with 8 bases aligning to TRBD1. Losses at the gene ends were 5 bases for V and 3 bases for J; bases not matched to a gene: 6. CDR1 is DFQATT, CDR2 SNEGSKA, per germline (reference sequence). This CDR3 has 13 residues. For the CDR3, the DNA is TGCAGTGCTGGACAGGGAGAGCACTACGAGCAGTACTTC. Amino acids: CSAGQGEHYEQYF.